This TCR beta chain appears in the sequencing data of a study of blood T cell repertoires in COVID-19. Across the study: From the United States, Italy and Spain came samples of acute and convalescent COVID-19. Nucleic acid was either cDNA or gDNA, and it came from T cells, B-cell-depleted T cells, or PBMCs.

TCRdb's table, derived via immunoSEQ multiplex PCR, lists solely in-frame clones and lacks some. There are approximately 150,000 clones in the sample; about four fifths occur only once, and 3.5% lies in the top ten. Trimming took 1 base from V and 6 from J, leaving 12 bases between them. This CDR3 spans 15 amino acids. Germline loops: CDR1 SGHTA, CDR2 FQGNSA. The receptor comes from a man aged 70-80 years who had recovered from COVID-19. The rearrangement joins TRBV7-2 to TRBJ2-2; possibly TRBD2 for D (5 bases). Material: peripheral blood. The CDR3 reads CASSLDGKRSGELFF. The CDR3, as DNA: TGTGCCAGCAGCTTAGACGGGAAACGATCCGGGGAGCTGTTTTTT.